This is a list of T cell receptor beta chains from one sample in a study of blood T cell repertoires in COVID-19. Clones were sequenced by immunoSEQ multiplex PCR, and TCRdb holds only the in-frame ones, with some missing. The sample yields under 200,000 clones, about 86% seen once. The sample comprised peripheral blood. The receptors were gathered from a man aged 45 to 65 with active or convalescent COVID-19. The CDR3 runs from the conserved cysteine through the conserved F or W. Fields, in order: D gene, J gene, clone size, V gene, CDR3 protein, CDR3 DNA. A D gene is named only where the DNA matches it firmly. Size is stated for part of the rows, as once, few or many counts, or as a class when the clone is expanded.

. TRBJ1-2 . TRBV4-1 CASSQPWTDSNYGYTF TGCGCCAGCAGCCAACCCTGGACAGATTCTAACTATGGCTACACCTTC
. TRBJ1-1 . TRBV27 CASRPFAGNTEAFF TGTGCCAGCAGACCTTTTGCGGGGAACACTGAAGCTTTCTTT
TRBD1 TRBJ1-5 few TRBV6-5 CASSYSTGGSSQPQHF TGTGCCAGCAGTTACTCGACAGGGGGCTCTAGTCAGCCCCAGCATTTT
. TRBJ1-2 . TRBV9 CASSVDGGRPEGYTF TGTGCCAGCAGCGTAGATGGGGGGAGGCCTGAGGGCTACACCTTC
TRBD1 TRBJ1-1 . TRBV12-5 CASGLGQGSGTEAFF TGTGCTAGTGGTTTGGGACAGGGTAGTGGCACTGAAGCTTTCTTT
. TRBJ2-2 once TRBV18 CASSPPNSAHTGELFF TGTGCCAGCTCACCACCAAACTCCGCTCACACCGGGGAGCTGTTTTTT
. TRBJ1-5 . TRBV19 CASSMRSRGGNQPQHF TGTGCCAGTAGTATGCGATCCAGGGGTGGCAATCAGCCCCAGCATTTT
TRBD1 TRBJ1-5 . TRBV2 CASRDRGNQPQHF TGTGCCAGCAGAGACAGGGGAAATCAGCCCCAGCATTTT
TRBD2 TRBJ2-1 . TRBV6-5 CASSYSAASGGGEFF TGTGCCAGCAGTTACTCGGCCGCTAGCGGGGGGGGAGAGTTCTTC
. TRBJ2-3 . TRBV6-4 CASSDTWTASTDTQYF TGTGCCAGCAGTGACACCTGGACAGCTAGCACAGATACGCAGTATTTT
TRBD2 TRBJ2-1 . TRBV7-3 CASSLTLAGDEQFF TGTGCCAGCAGCTTAACACTAGCGGGAGATGAGCAGTTCTTC
. TRBJ1-2 . TRBV7-9 CASSLGPLGDYGYTF TGTGCCAGCAGCTTAGGACCCCTAGGGGACTATGGCTACACCTTC
. TRBJ1-2 many TRBV13 CASSSRGTNYGYTF TGTGCCAGCAGCTCACGGGGGACTAACTATGGCTACACCTTC
TRBD2 TRBJ2-7 . TRBV15 CATSSIAGGLYEQYF TGTGCCACCAGCAGTATAGCGGGAGGGCTCTACGAGCAGTACTTC
. TRBJ2-3 . TRBV7-8 CASSLGFLSADTQYF TGTGCCAGCAGCTTAGGGTTCCTGTCGGCAGATACGCAGTATTTT
. TRBJ2-7 . TRBV19 CASSPGHSYEQYF TGTGCCAGTAGCCCGGGACATTCCTACGAGCAGTACTTC
TRBD1 TRBJ1-4 few TRBV7-2 CASSLGPGQGNEKLFF TGTGCCAGCAGCTTAGGCCCGGGACAGGGGAATGAAAAACTGTTTTTT
. TRBJ1-3 . TRBV7-2 CASSKGGLNSGNTIYF TGTGCCAGCAGTAAAGGTGGACTCAACTCTGGAAACACCATATATTTT
TRBD1 TRBJ2-1 . TRBV7-6 CASSFRTGTHEQFF TGTGCCAGCAGCTTCCGGACAGGGACACATGAGCAGTTCTTC
. TRBJ2-7 once TRBV29-1 CSVEAGTYEQYF TGCAGCGTTGAAGCCGGTACCTACGAGCAGTACTTC
. TRBJ1-1 . TRBV3-1/TRBV3-2 CASSQTVNTEAFF TGTGCCAGCAGCCAGACAGTGAACACTGAAGCTTTCTTT
. TRBJ1-6 . TRBV21-1 CASSKRRDGYNSPLHF TGTGCCAGCAGCAAACGGAGGGACGGTTATAATTCACCCCTCCACTTT
. TRBJ2-7 . TRBV27 CASSFTRLTGTLYEQYF TGTGCCAGCAGTTTCACACGCCTTACCGGGACACTCTACGAGCAGTACTTC
TRBD2 TRBJ2-5 . TRBV3-1/TRBV3-2 CASSHWGGETQYF TGTGCCAGCAGCCATTGGGGGGGGGAGACCCAGTACTTC
TRBD1 TRBJ2-7 . TRBV6-2/TRBV6-3 CASSRTPGTGYEQYF TGTGCCAGCAGTCGAACGCCCGGGACAGGGTACGAGCAGTACTTC
TRBD1 TRBJ1-5 . TRBV24-1 CATSDRDRVQPQHF TGTGCCACCAGTGATAGGGACAGGGTTCAGCCCCAGCATTTT
TRBD1 TRBJ2-3 . TRBV6-2/TRBV6-3 CASSPRPGQGKRPSTDTQYF TGTGCCAGCAGTCCCCGGCCGGGACAGGGGAAACGTCCTAGCACAGATACGCAGTATTTT
. TRBJ2-2 . TRBV11-3 CASSLMYGPNSPGELFF TGTGCCAGCAGCTTAATGTATGGGCCTAACTCACCCGGGGAGCTGTTTTTT